This T cell receptor (beta chain) derives from a study of CXCR3-negative and CXCR3-positive naive CD8 T cells. Turning to the study itself: The study obtained approximately 130 million TRB reads, about 1.5 +/- 0.3 million per library.

For this clonotype: The target antigen is unknown.

Preparation of TRB cDNA libraries relied on 5' RACE carrying UMI labels. TCRdb re-called the 5' RACE reads; one entry per CDR3 protein, DNA not given. The sample data list under 30,000 distinct CDR3 sequences. Germline-derived CDR1 and CDR2 are ENHRY and SYGVKD. This CDR3 contains 13 residues. Study conclusions and caveats: Naive subsets displayed similar surface CD5, and TCR strength was inferred from TRB CDR3 properties.

This chain connects TRBV10-3 to TRBJ1-1. The sequenced material came from memory CD8+ T cells from blood. This receptor was taken from a human donor in good health. Some clones in this sample may be carry-over from other donors' samples. The CDR3 loop reads CAISEEGRFEAFF.